Below, 25 T cell receptor beta chains from the same sample are listed, as sequenced in a study of blood T cell repertoires in COVID-19. Sequenced by immunoSEQ multiplex PCR; TCRdb stores in-frame clones only, minus some. The sample has 150,000 to 200,000 clones; approximately 86% are singletons. The source material was peripheral blood. Receptor source: a young woman with active or convalescent COVID-19.

This chain joins TRBV7-8 and TRBJ1-6; no clear D gene. The CDR3 length is 12 residues. Trimming stripped 2 bases from V and 10 bases from J, with 6 bases between. CDR1 SGHVS and CDR2 FQNEAQ come from the germline V gene. The CDR3 here is CASSLSQSPLHF. CDR3 coding DNA: TGTGCCAGCAGCTTATCTCAGTCACCCCTCCACTTT. Full variable domain (outside the CDR3, taken from reference TRBV7-8 and TRBJ1-6): GAGVSQSPRYKVAKRGQDVALRCDPISGHVSLFWYQQALGQGPEFLTYFQNEAQLDKSGLPSDRFFAERPEGSVSTLKIQRTQQEDSAVYLCASSLSQSPLHFGNGTRLTVT.

This clone was recorded only once. The chain recombines TRBV25-1 with TRBJ1-2; unclear D gene. CDR3 length: 16 amino acids. From germline, CDR1 is MGHDK and CDR2 SYGVNS. The ends were cut back, 2 bases at V and 6 bases at J, with 19 bases in the middle. As DNA, the CDR3 is TGTGCCAGCAGTGAAGTTCATGGGCGGGCCGGAGATGGCTACACCTTC. This sequence encodes CASSEVHGRAGDGYTF.

The chain links TRBV5-5 to TRBJ2-1; TRBD1 might be the D (5 bases). This CDR3 region has 13 residues. Trimming cost V 0 bases and J 6 bases, with 7 bases left between them. Germline CDR1 SGHKS, CDR2 YYEKEE (reference sequence). CDR3 sequence: CASSLGGSNEQFF. The DNA for the CDR3 is TGTGCCAGCAGCTTGGGGGGCAGCAATGAGCAGTTCTTC.

The V gene is TRBV19, the J gene TRBJ2-1; D remains unclear. Trimming shortened V by 3 bases and J by 4 bases, and 4 bases separated the two germline ends. Germline V CDR1 and CDR2: LNHDA, SQIVND (reference sequence). This CDR3 is built from 12 residues. The CDR3 here is CASSIPYNEQFF. CDR3 coding DNA: TGTGCCAGTAGTATTCCTTACAATGAGCAGTTCTTC.

The V gene is TRBV6-5, the J gene TRBJ1-1; D may be TRBD1 (6 bases). Germline V gene data show CDR1 as MNHEY and CDR2 as SVGAGI. The V and J ends lost 6 bases and 7 bases respectively, with 12 bases between them. The CDR3 runs to 12 residues. The CDR3 DNA follows: TGTGCCAGCAGCCGGGACACGCGTGAAGCTTTCTTT. It translates to CASSRDTREAFF.

The CDR3, as DNA: TGCGCCAGCAGCTTGGTAGCGGGGGTAAACACCGGGGAGCTGTTTTTT. It yields the protein CASSLVAGVNTGELFF. This rearrangement joins TRBV5-1 to TRBJ2-2, with TRBD2 identical over 9 bases. Germline V gives CDR1 SGHRS, CDR2 YFSETQ. This CDR3 contains 16 residues. The V segment lost 0 bases and the J segment 2 bases; nucleotides outside the gene matches: 2.

This clone came up once. The chain carries TRBV20-1 and TRBJ2-7, with TRBD1 as a possible D gene (6 bases). This CDR3 spans 14 amino acids. The germline V gene encodes CDR1 DFQATT and CDR2 SNEGSKA (reference sequence). V dropped 3 bases and J dropped 3 bases, with 15 bases sitting between them. CDR3 nucleotide sequence: TGCAGTGCTAGTCGGACAGTCAGAGACTACGAGCAGTACTTC. Protein: CSASRTVRDYEQYF.

This sequence joins TRBV9 and TRBJ2-2; D is unresolved. Trimming removed 3 bases at V and 3 bases at J, with 12 bases between. Germline-derived CDR1 and CDR2 are SGDLS and YYNGEE. The CDR3 is made up of 15 amino acids. CDR3 nucleotides: TGTGCCAGCAGCGGAGAGGATTCGCACACCGGGGAGCTGTTTTTT. It codes for CASSGEDSHTGELFF.

This CDR3 reads CASSHTGTQNNEQFF. The CDR3 nucleotides read TGTGCCAGCAGCCATACCGGGACTCAAAACAATGAGCAGTTCTTC. The chain combines TRBV3-1 (or the pseudogene TRBV3-2) with TRBJ2-1; a weak D match, TRBD2 (6 bases). The CDR3 is 15 amino acids. Looked up from germline, CDR1 is LGHDT and CDR2 is YNNKEL (reference sequence). The germline V and J ends were trimmed by 3 bases and 5 bases, with 14 bases remaining between them.

This chain connects TRBV19 to TRBJ1-1; D not certain. The V end lost 4 bases, the J end lost 0 bases, and 6 bases lay between the germline ends. The CDR3 has 13 amino acids. The germline gives CDR1 LNHDA, CDR2 SQIVND (reference sequence). CDR3 sequence (DNA): TGTGCCAGTAGTAACTTAATGAACACTGAAGCTTTCTTT. As protein: CASSNLMNTEAFF.

This chain connects TRBV5-4 to TRBJ2-3; 8 positions agree with TRBD2. Trimming at V came to 1 base and at J to 2 bases, leaving 6 bases not matched to a gene. CDR1 is SGHNT, CDR2 YYREEE, per germline (reference sequence). This CDR3 is built from 16 residues. The CDR3 region is CASSLYTGGFTDTQYF. DNA of the CDR3: TGTGCCAGCAGCTTGTACACGGGAGGGTTCACAGATACGCAGTATTTT.

In DNA, the CDR3 is TGTGCCAGCAGTTTATGGGACAGGTCCGCCGGCTACACCTTC. It codes for CASSLWDRSAGYTF. The V and J genes are TRBV28 and TRBJ1-2, with 7 bases identical to TRBD1. The CDR3 spans 14 residues. In germline, CDR1 is MDHEN, CDR2 SYDVKM. Trimming cost V 0 bases and J 8 bases; bases outside gene matches: 6.

The rearrangement joins TRBV5-8 to TRBJ1-2; D unresolved. CDR3 length: 14 amino acids. Germline-derived CDR1 and CDR2 are SGHTS and YDEGEE. The ends were cut back, 6 bases at V and 1 base at J, with 13 bases in the middle. CDR3 sequence: CASNPAGVNYGYTF. DNA for the CDR3: TGTGCCAGCAACCCGGCCGGGGTTAACTATGGCTACACCTTC.

This chain joins TRBV28 and TRBJ1-6, with TRBD1 matching over 7 bases. Germline values: CDR1 MDHEN, CDR2 SYDVKM. The CDR3 has 14 residues. V was clipped by 7 bases and J by 10 bases; unmatched bases: 10. For the CDR3, the DNA is TGTGCCAGCAACGAGGGACAGACAAAATCACCCCTCCACTTT. It yields the protein CASNEGQTKSPLHF.

The genes are TRBV15 and TRBJ1-1; TRBD1 might be the D (5 bases). CDR1 LNHNV and CDR2 YYDKDF come from the germline V gene (reference sequence). There are 13 residues in the CDR3. V was cut by 4 bases and J by 4 bases, with 10 bases left in between. In DNA, the CDR3 is TGTGCCACCAGCAACGTCAGGGTCACTGAAGCTTTCTTT. Amino acid sequence: CATSNVRVTEAFF.

The chain employs TRBV3-1 (or the pseudogene TRBV3-2) and TRBJ2-3; 7 nucleotides match TRBD2. CDR3 length equals 16 residues. The V gene end was trimmed by 0 bases and the J gene end by 2 bases; junction bases not matched to a gene: 5. Germline CDR1 and CDR2: LGHDT and YNNKEL (reference sequence). The CDR3 nucleotides read TGTGCCAGCAGCCAAGATGCCAGCGGGGACACAGATACGCAGTATTTT. Its protein is CASSQDASGDTDTQYF.

V is TRBV6-5 and J is TRBJ2-1; maybe TRBD2 (5 bases). V was pared by 5 bases and J by 9 bases, with 11 bases between. The CDR3 extends over 12 amino acids. Germline V CDR1 and CDR2: MNHEY, SVGAGI. CDR3 loop: CASSTGRSEQFF. The CDR3 DNA is TGTGCCAGCAGTACGGGGAGATCTGAGCAGTTCTTC.

The gene calls are TRBV5-4 and TRBJ1-2; tentative D call: TRBD1 (5 bases). With 4 bases removed from V and 4 bases from J, the gap between germline ends came to 11 bases. CDR3 length: 13 residues. The germline gives CDR1 SGHNT, CDR2 YYREEE (reference sequence). CDR3 protein: CASSQGGSYGYTF. CDR3 in DNA: TGTGCCAGCAGCCAGGGAGGGTCCTATGGCTACACCTTC.

The chain links TRBV7-9 to TRBJ2-1; D is undetermined. Looked up from germline, CDR1 is SEHNR and CDR2 is FQNEAQ (reference sequence). The CDR3 extends over 15 amino acids. V lost 3 bases and J 6 bases, leaving 15 bases between the germline ends. The DNA of the CDR3 is TGTGCCAGCAGCTTCCTGTGGCTAGAAGGCAATGAGCAGTTCTTC. Translated, it gives CASSFLWLEGNEQFF.

The chain couples TRBV6-2 or TRBV6-3 to TRBJ1-1; TRBD1 is a possible D gene (5 bases). The germline V and J ends were trimmed by 6 bases and 4 bases, with 21 bases remaining between them. Germline-derived CDR1 and CDR2 are MNHEY and SVGEGT. The CDR3 has 16 residues. The CDR3 sequence is CASSPPVGGTGTEAFF. The CDR3 region has the DNA TGTGCCAGCAGCCCCCCAGTGGGGGGGACTGGCACTGAAGCTTTCTTT.

CDR3 nucleotides: TGTGCCTGGAGCTTTCCGGGGGATGGCTACACCTTC. Its protein product is CAWSFPGDGYTF. V is TRBV30 and J is TRBJ1-2; D is possibly TRBD1 (5 bases). Trimming stripped 3 bases from V and 6 bases from J, with 11 bases between. The CDR3 consists of 12 residues. Germline V gives CDR1 GTSNPN, CDR2 SVGIG (reference sequence).

In this sample, this clone turned up a few times. The chain has TRBV7-9 and TRBJ2-7; the match to TRBD1 covers 10 bases. The V and J ends lost 5 bases and 5 bases, in that order; junction bases with no gene match: 9. CDR3 length: 15 amino acids. In germline, CDR1 is SEHNR, CDR2 FQNEAQ (reference sequence). Written as DNA, the CDR3 is TGTGCCAGCAGCAGAAGGACAGGGGGAATTGACGAGCAGTACTTC. Amino acid sequence: CASSRRTGGIDEQYF.

This clone appeared once. The chain is built from TRBV19 and TRBJ1-4; weak D call: TRBD1 (5 bases). This CDR3 is 13 amino acids long. Trimming shortened V by 10 bases and J by 2 bases, and 11 bases separated the two germline ends. Looked up from germline, CDR1 is LNHDA and CDR2 is SQIVND (reference sequence). CDR3 DNA: TGTGCCACTCGGGGGTCTACTAATGAAAAACTGTTTTTT. Translating it yields CATRGSTNEKLFF.

This clone was recorded only once. CDR3 coding DNA: TGTGCCTGGACGGGACAGTTGAACACTGAAGCTTTCTTT. Amino acid sequence: CAWTGQLNTEAFF. The chain has TRBV30 and TRBJ1-1; 7 nucleotides align to TRBD1. Trimming at V came to 4 bases and at J to 0 bases, leaving 2 bases not matched to a gene. This CDR3 contains 13 residues. Germline V CDR1 and CDR2: GTSNPN, SVGIG (reference sequence).

The chain couples TRBV5-6 to TRBJ2-1; D is unclear. V lost 0 bases and J lost 3, with 10 bases in between. Germline CDR1 reads SGHDT; CDR2 reads YYEEEE. The CDR3 is made up of 15 amino acids. CDR3 sequence reads: CASSLALRNYNEQFF. DNA of the CDR3: TGTGCCAGCAGCTTGGCCCTCAGGAACTACAATGAGCAGTTCTTC.